What follows are 8 T cell receptor beta chains derived from one specimen sequenced in a study of T-cell reconstitution after alpha-beta-depleted transplantation in children. Unique molecular identifiers were incorporated when the TCRbeta library was constructed. TCRdb recomputed calls from the PCR reads with MiXCR, one row per CDR3 protein. This sample has over 400,000 distinct CDR3 sequences, with roughly 44% found just once. This specimen consisted of PBMCs, obtained before TCRalphabeta/CD19-depleted stem cell transplant. The receptors were sampled from a girl aged 2 to 10 with aplastic anemia, due to receive a stem cell transplant.

The chain has TRBV7-9 and TRBJ2-6, with D perhaps matching TRBD1 or TRBD2 (6 bases each). Germline assignment: CDR1 SEHNR and CDR2 FQNEAQ (reference sequence). Deletions cut 4 bases from V and 4 bases from J, with 17 bases between. The CDR3 has 17 amino acids. The CDR3 nucleotides read TGTGCCAGCAGCTCGAGTCGGAGGGGGGCAGGGGCCAACGTCCTGACTTTC. As protein: CASSSSRRGAGANVLTF.

This clonotype was detected ten times or more. J is TRBJ2-1 and V is TRBV12-3 or TRBV12-4; 9 nucleotides align to TRBD2. The CDR3 is made up of 16 amino acids. V lost 0 bases to trimming and J lost 5 bases; unmatched junction nucleotides: 5. The CDR3 DNA sequence: TGTGCCAGCAGTTTAGCTAGCGGGGGCCCGAACAATGAGCAGTTCTTC. It specifies CASSLASGGPNNEQFF.

The rearrangement uses TRBV28 and TRBJ2-1, with unresolved D. This CDR3 has 16 residues. The germline CDR1 and CDR2 sequences are MDHEN and SYDVKM. V lost 6 bases to trimming and J lost 0 bases, with 15 bases between them. The CDR3 DNA follows: TGTGCCAGCAGGCGGTCCGGGTTTAGCTCCTACAATGAGCAGTTCTTC. It is translated as CASRRSGFSSYNEQFF.

This rearrangement joins TRBV5-1 to TRBJ2-5, with a possible D match to TRBD1 (6 bases). V was clipped by 2 bases and J by 1 base, with 12 bases between them. The germline gives CDR1 SGHRS, CDR2 YFSETQ. This CDR3 contains 15 residues. This CDR3 reads CASSLRRGAQETQYF. CDR3 in DNA: TGCGCCAGCAGCTTACGCAGGGGTGCCCAAGAGACCCAGTACTTC.

CDR3 in DNA: TGTGCCAGCAGCTGGCGCCGGACTAGCGGCACAGATACGCAGTATTTT. It codes for CASSWRRTSGTDTQYF. The J gene is TRBJ2-3, the V gene TRBV7-2; 9 bases fit TRBD2. The V gene end was trimmed by 4 bases and the J gene end by 1 base; junction bases not matched to a gene: 6. The CDR3 is 16 residues long. The germline CDR1 and CDR2 sequences are SGHTA and FQGNSA.

This clonotype was observed many times. The CDR3 here is CATSREGNRGHNEQFF. DNA for the CDR3: TGTGCCACCAGCAGAGAGGGGAACAGGGGTCACAATGAGCAGTTCTTC. The J gene is TRBJ2-1, the V gene TRBV15; 7 bases match TRBD1. Germline-derived CDR1 and CDR2 are LNHNV and YYDKDF (reference sequence). With 0 bases clipped from V and 5 bases from J, the junction kept 7 bases outside the gene matches. The CDR3 sequence is 16 residues long.

The chain has TRBV7-2 and TRBJ2-7; 7 bases fit TRBD1. Germline V CDR1 and CDR2: SGHTA, FQGNSA. The CDR3 is 16 residues long. V gave up 4 bases and J gave up 1 base; unmatched junction bases: 10. The CDR3 here is CASSSLTRDRSYEQYF. CDR3 bases: TGTGCCAGCAGCTCCCTCACCCGGGACAGATCCTACGAGCAGTACTTC.

This clonotype has at least ten counts. This sequence joins TRBV20-1 and TRBJ1-1, with TRBD1 matching over 8 bases. Germline V lookup: CDR1 DFQATT, CDR2 SNEGSKA (reference sequence). This CDR3 has 12 amino acids. CDR3 residues: CSARQGRTEAFF. In DNA, the CDR3 is TGCAGCGCCCGACAGGGGCGAACTGAAGCTTTCTTT.